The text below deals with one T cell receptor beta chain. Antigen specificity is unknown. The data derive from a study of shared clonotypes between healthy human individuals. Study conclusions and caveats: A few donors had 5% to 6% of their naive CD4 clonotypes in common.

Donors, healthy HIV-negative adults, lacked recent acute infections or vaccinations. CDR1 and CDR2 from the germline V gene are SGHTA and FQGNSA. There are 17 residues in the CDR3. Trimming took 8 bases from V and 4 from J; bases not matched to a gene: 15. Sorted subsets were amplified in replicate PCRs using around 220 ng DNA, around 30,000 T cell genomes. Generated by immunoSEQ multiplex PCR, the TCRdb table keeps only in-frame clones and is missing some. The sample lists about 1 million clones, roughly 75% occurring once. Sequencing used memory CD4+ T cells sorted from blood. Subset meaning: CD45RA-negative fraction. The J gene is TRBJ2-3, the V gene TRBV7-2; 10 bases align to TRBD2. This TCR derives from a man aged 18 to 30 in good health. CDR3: CASRASGGILSADTQYF. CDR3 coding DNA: TGTGCCAGCCGGGCTAGCGGGGGAATTCTTAGCGCAGATACGCAGTATTTT.